Sequencing of this T cell receptor beta chain was carried out in a study of blood T cell repertoires in COVID-19. At the level of the study: T cells, B-cell-depleted T cells, or PBMCs supplied cDNA or gDNA.

Worth noting for this clone: Different DNA sequences within this sample yield the same CDR3.

Assay: immunoSEQ multiplex PCR; the TCRdb copy retains only in-frame clones and omits some. This sample has 200,000 to 250,000 clones, with 70% to 90% found just once. This CDR3 contains 15 residues. V lost 2 bases, J lost 1 base, and 4 bases stayed unmatched. Germline CDR1 ENHRY, CDR2 SYGVKD. The sample comprised peripheral blood. This clonotype originated in a woman under 30 who had recovered from COVID-19. V usage is TRBV10-3 and J usage is TRBJ2-7, with TRBD1 matching over 8 bases. The CDR3 DNA reads as TGTGCCATCAGTGAGATAGGACAGGGTTCCTACGAGCAGTACTTC. It translates to CAISEIGQGSYEQYF.